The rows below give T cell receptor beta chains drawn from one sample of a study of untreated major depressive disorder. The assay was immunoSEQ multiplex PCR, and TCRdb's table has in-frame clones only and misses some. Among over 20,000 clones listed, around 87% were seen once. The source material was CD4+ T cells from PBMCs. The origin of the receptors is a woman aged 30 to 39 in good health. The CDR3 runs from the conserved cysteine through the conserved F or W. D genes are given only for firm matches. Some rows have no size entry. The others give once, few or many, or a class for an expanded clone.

cdr3_aa: CASSPLSTRDSDTQYF; cdr3_nt: TGTGCCAGCAGCCCTCTCTCCACCCGGGACTCAGATACGCAGTATTTT; v_call: TRBV27; d_call: .; clone_size: .; j_call: TRBJ2-3
cdr3_aa: CASSKIVRTKAGGTYEQYF; cdr3_nt: TGTGCCAGCAGCAAAATAGTTAGGACTAAAGCGGGGGGAACCTACGAGCAGTACTTC; v_call: TRBV21-1; d_call: .; clone_size: .; j_call: TRBJ2-7
cdr3_aa: CASKGRAGLAYNEQFF; cdr3_nt: TGTGCCAGCAAGGGGCGAGCGGGGTTGGCCTACAATGAGCAGTTCTTC; v_call: TRBV27; d_call: TRBD2; clone_size: .; j_call: TRBJ2-1
cdr3_aa: CSVERGETQYF; cdr3_nt: TGCAGCGTTGAAAGGGGGGAGACCCAGTACTTC; v_call: TRBV29-1; d_call: .; clone_size: .; j_call: TRBJ2-5
cdr3_aa: CSVEVGAGGNTIYF; cdr3_nt: TGCAGCGTTGAAGTGGGTGCTGGTGGAAACACCATATATTTT; v_call: TRBV29-1; d_call: .; clone_size: few; j_call: TRBJ1-3
cdr3_aa: CASSQDPGQGTRNTEAFF; cdr3_nt: TGCGCCAGCAGCCAAGATCCCGGACAAGGGACGCGGAACACTGAAGCTTTCTTT; v_call: TRBV4-1; d_call: .; clone_size: .; j_call: TRBJ1-1
cdr3_aa: CASSPGWTGGGYTF; cdr3_nt: TGTGCCAGCTCACCGGGCTGGACAGGGGGTGGCTACACCTTC; v_call: TRBV18; d_call: TRBD1; clone_size: .; j_call: TRBJ1-2
cdr3_aa: CATSRSTQGNYGYTF; cdr3_nt: TGTGCCACCAGCAGATCAACTCAAGGGAACTATGGCTACACCTTC; v_call: TRBV15; d_call: .; clone_size: .; j_call: TRBJ1-2
cdr3_aa: CASRAGNYGYTF; cdr3_nt: TGTGCCAGCAGGGCGGGAAACTATGGCTACACCTTC; v_call: TRBV27; d_call: .; clone_size: .; j_call: TRBJ1-2
cdr3_aa: CASMPASYNEQFF; cdr3_nt: TGTGCCAGCATGCCGGCCTCCTACAATGAGCAGTTCTTC; v_call: TRBV7-2; d_call: .; clone_size: .; j_call: TRBJ2-1